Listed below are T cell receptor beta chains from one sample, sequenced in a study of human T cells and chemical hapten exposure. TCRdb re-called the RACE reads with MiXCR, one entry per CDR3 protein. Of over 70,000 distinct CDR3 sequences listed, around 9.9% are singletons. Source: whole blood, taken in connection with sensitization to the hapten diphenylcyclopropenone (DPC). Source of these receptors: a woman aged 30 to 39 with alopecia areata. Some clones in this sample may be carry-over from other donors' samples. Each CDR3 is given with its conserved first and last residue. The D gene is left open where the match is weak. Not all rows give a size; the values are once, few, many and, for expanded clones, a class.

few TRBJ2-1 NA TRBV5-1 TGCGCCAGCAGCTTGACAGATTCCGCGGAAAGGGTCTTC CASSLTDSAERVF
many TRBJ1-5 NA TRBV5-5 TGTGCCAGCAGCCTGACCGAAGTCAATCAGCCCCAGCATTTT CASSLTEVNQPQHF
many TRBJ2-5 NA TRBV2 TGTGCCAGCAGTCTGGGACCGCTTGAAGAGACCCAGTACTTC CASSLGPLEETQYF
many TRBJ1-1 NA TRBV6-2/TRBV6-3 TGTGCCAGCGAAGGGATACCCGGGGTGAAAAAAATGAACACTGAAGCTTTCTTT CASEGIPGVKKMNTEAFF
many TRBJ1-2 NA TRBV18 TGTGCCAGCTCAGCCTCGGAGGGAGCCTATGGCTACACCTTC CASSASEGAYGYTF
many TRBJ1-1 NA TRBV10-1 TGCGCCAGCTCCCAGGGCCTGGGGGCTGAAGCTTTCTTT CASSQGLGAEAFF
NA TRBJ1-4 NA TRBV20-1 TGCAGTGCTAGAGAGCAGGGGTCCCCGCGGAGACTGTTTTTT CSAREQGSPRRLFF
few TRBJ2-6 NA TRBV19 TGTGCCAGTAGTTCATCCGCAGGGTCCGGGGCCAACGTCCTGACTTTC CASSSSAGSGANVLTF
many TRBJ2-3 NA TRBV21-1 TGTGCCAGCAGCAACAGAGCGGGGGCCCTGACCACAGATACGCAGTATTTT CASSNRAGALTTDTQYF
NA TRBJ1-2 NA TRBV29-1 TGCAGCGTTGATCTGGTCACCACCACTAACTATGGCTACACCTTC CSVDLVTTTNYGYTF
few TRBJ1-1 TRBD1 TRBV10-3 TGTGCCATACAGGGGGTATCCACTGAAGCTTTCTTT CAIQGVSTEAFF
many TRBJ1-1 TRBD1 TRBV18 TGTGCCAGCTCTGACCAGCTAGGGACAGGTGAAGCTTTCTTT CASSDQLGTGEAFF
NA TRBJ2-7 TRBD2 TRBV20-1 TGCAGTGCTAGAACTAGCGGGAGTGGCGAGCAGTACTTC CSARTSGSGEQYF
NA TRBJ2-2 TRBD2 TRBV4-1 TGCGCCAGCAGCCAAGCCCCCCTAGCGGGAGAAGCCGGGGAGCTGTTTTTT CASSQAPLAGEAGELFF
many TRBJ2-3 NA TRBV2 TGTGCCAGCAGTGAATCCAGGGCCACAGATACGCAGTATTTT CASSESRATDTQYF
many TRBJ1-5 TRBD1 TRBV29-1 TGCAGCGTCGGACAGGGAGGGAATCAGCCCCAGCATTTT CSVGQGGNQPQHF
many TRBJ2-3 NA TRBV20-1 TGCAGTGCTAGATCATCCTCCCTCACGCAGTATTTT CSARSSSLTQYF
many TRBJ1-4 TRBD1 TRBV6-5 TGTGCCAGCAGTCCTCAGACAGGGCCGAAGGAAAAACTGTTTTTT CASSPQTGPKEKLFF
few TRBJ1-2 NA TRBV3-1 TGTGCCAGCAGCCCGGGTCAGGGTTCGTCTCTGACCTTC CASSPGQGSSLTF
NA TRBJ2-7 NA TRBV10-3 TGTGCCATCAGTGAGTCGACTCTGGTAGCTGGGTACTTC CAISESTLVAGYF
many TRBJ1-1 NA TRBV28 TGTGCCAGCAGTTTAATCCTCACTGAAGCTTTCTTT CASSLILTEAFF
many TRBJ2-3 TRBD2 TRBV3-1 TGTGCCAGCAGCAAGGTTAGCGGGAAAAGCACAGATACGCAGTATTTT CASSKVSGKSTDTQYF
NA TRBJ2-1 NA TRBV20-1 TGCAGTGCTAATCCGGGGGCCAGGTACAATGAGCAGTTCTTC CSANPGARYNEQFF
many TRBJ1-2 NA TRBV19 TGTGCCAGTAGTATCGGGGCTCTTCTCTATGGCTACACCTTC CASSIGALLYGYTF
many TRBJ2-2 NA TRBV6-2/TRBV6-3 TGTGCCAGCAGTTACGGGCGGATCGGGGAGCTGTTTTTT CASSYGRIGELFF
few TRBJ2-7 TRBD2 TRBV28 TGTGCCAGCAGTTCCCCCACTAGCGGGAGCTACGAGCAGTACTTC CASSSPTSGSYEQYF
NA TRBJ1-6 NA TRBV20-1 TGCAGTGCTAGTCAAGTCGGACCGGAAAATTCACCCCTCCACTTT CSASQVGPENSPLHF
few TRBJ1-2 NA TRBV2 TGTGCCAGCAGTGAACAGGCCATGTATGGCTACACCTTC CASSEQAMYGYTF
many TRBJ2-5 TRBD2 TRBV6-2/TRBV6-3 TGTGCCAGCCAACTAGCGGGAGGAGAGACCCAGTACTTC CASQLAGGETQYF
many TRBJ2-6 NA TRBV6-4 TGTGCCAGCAGTAACTCTGGGGCCAACGTCCTGACTTTC CASSNSGANVLTF
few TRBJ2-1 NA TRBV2 TGTGCCAGCATAAGGGGGGTCCGCAATGAGCAGTTCTTC CASIRGVRNEQFF
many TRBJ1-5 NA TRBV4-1 TGCGCCAGCAGCCAAGTAGGACCGAGCAATCAGCCCCAGCATTTT CASSQVGPSNQPQHF
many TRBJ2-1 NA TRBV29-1 TGCAGCGTTGAACCAAACTACAATGAGCAGTTCTTC CSVEPNYNEQFF
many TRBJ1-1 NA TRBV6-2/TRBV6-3 TGTGCCAGCAAAACCGGGATTGAAGCTTTCTTT CASKTGIEAFF
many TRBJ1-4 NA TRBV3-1 TGTGCCAGCAGCTCACAAAAACGGAGATGGACCGAACTGGCAGCTAATGAAAAACTGTTTTTT CASSSQKRRWTELAANEKLFF
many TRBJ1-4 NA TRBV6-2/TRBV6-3 TGTGCCAGCAGTGATCCAGGCGGGGGCGATGAAAAACTGTTTTTT CASSDPGGGDEKLFF
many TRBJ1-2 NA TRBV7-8 TGTGCCAGCAGCTTAGAGCGACATTTGAATATCGGCTACACCTTC CASSLERHLNIGYTF
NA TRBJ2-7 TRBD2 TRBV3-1 TGTGCCAGCAGCCAAGATGAGATAGCGGGAGTAAGGTCCTACGAGCAGTACTTC CASSQDEIAGVRSYEQYF
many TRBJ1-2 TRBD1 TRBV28 TGTGCCAGCACCCAAGGACAGGGAGGGAACTATGGCTACACCTTC CASTQGQGGNYGYTF
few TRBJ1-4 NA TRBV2 TGTGCCAGCATCCGGAGTTCTAATGAAAAACTGTTTTTT CASIRSSNEKLFF
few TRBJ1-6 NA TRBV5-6 TGTGCCAGCAGCTTGGGGGTCGCGGGACGGTATAATTCACCCCTCCACTTT CASSLGVAGRYNSPLHF
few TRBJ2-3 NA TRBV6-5 TGTGCCAGCAGCATTCAAGGACAGAGCACAGATACGCAGTATTTT CASSIQGQSTDTQYF
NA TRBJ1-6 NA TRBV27 TGTGCCAGCAGTTTCCCCCAGCCGGGATCACCCCTCCACTTT CASSFPQPGSPLHF
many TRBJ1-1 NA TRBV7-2 TGTGCCAGCAGCTACAAACAGGGCGTGAGGACTGAAGCTTTCTTT CASSYKQGVRTEAFF
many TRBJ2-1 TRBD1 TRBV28 TGTGCCAGCCGGGGACAGAGCTACAATGAGCAGTTCTTC CASRGQSYNEQFF
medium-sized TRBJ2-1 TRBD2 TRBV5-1 TGCGCCAGCAGCTTGGCCGAACTAGCGAATTACAATGAGCAGTTCTTC CASSLAELANYNEQFF
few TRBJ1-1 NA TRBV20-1 TGCAGTGCTAGAGTCGGGACTGAAGCTTTCTTT CSARVGTEAFF
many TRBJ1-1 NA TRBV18 TGTGCCAGCTCACCAAGGGAACAATGGGACACTGAAGCTTTCTTT CASSPREQWDTEAFF
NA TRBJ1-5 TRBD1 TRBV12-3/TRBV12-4 TGTGCCAGCAGTTTTAAGGCGGGACAGGGAAATCAGCCCCAGCATTTT CASSFKAGQGNQPQHF
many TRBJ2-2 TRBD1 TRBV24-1 TGTGCCACCAGTGTCAAGACAGGGAGCACCGGGGAGCTGTTTTTT CATSVKTGSTGELFF
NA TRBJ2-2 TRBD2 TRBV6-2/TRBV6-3 TGTGCCAGCAGTTTGACTAGCGGGAGGGCCACCGGGGAGCTGTTTTTT CASSLTSGRATGELFF
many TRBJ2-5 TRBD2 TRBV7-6 TGTGCCAGCAGCTTAGGAGAACTAGCGGGAGAGACCCAGTACTTC CASSLGELAGETQYF
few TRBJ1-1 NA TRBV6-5 TGTGCCAGCAGTTCATTCAGGAACACTGAAGCTTTCTTT CASSSFRNTEAFF